The clone carrying this T cell receptor beta chain was counted once. Its antigen remains unidentified. This CDR3 region has 14 residues. Germline V gene data show CDR1 as LNHDA and CDR2 as SQIVND (reference sequence). V was clipped by 4 bases and J by 4 bases; unmatched bases: 6. This sample is part of a study of shared clonotypes between healthy human individuals. Caucasian adults living in Nashville, Tennessee, provided all samples. Per the original data handling: Junction-only sequences produced by ImmunoSEQ had no quality scores, so filtering differed. Sequencing was performed with immunoSEQ multiplex PCR; in TCRdb, only in-frame clones are kept and a portion is missing. V, J and clone size reflect that table, while D and trimming were determined from the DNA. This sample has about 2.4 million clones; more than 90% occur once, and the top ten carry 0.14%. The study's findings and limits: Naive CD4 clonotypes were shared across a few donors at 4% to 5%.

V gene TRBV19 combines with J gene TRBJ1-2, with 7 positions matching TRBD1. Source material: naive CD4+ T cells sorted from blood. Subset described: CD45RA+ positively selected. This clonotype was sampled from a young man in good health. The CDR3 loop is CASSRQGKFYGYTF. The DNA of the CDR3 is TGTGCCAGTAGTAGACAGGGAAAGTTCTATGGCTACACCTTC.